This TCR beta chain is drawn from a study of T cell responses to AZD1222 COVID-19 vaccine. Findings of the study overall: There were mostly white British donors and more females than males, and clonal diversity was possibly underestimated.

TCRdb's table, derived via immunoSEQ multiplex PCR, lists solely in-frame clones and lacks some. Of about 90,000 clones listed, roughly 87% are singletons. Comment on this clone: What it recognizes is unknown.

The CDR3 covers 13 residues. Trimming took 2 bases from V and 5 from J, leaving 7 bases between them. The germline CDR1 and CDR2 sequences are MDHEN and SYDVKM. The chain couples TRBV28 to TRBJ1-5; D gene ambiguous. Sample: peripheral blood, taken on day 0 of AZD1222 vaccination. This TCR came from an adult in good health. The CDR3 reads CASSLVSHQPQHF. CDR3 in DNA: TGTGCCAGCAGTTTAGTCAGCCATCAGCCCCAGCATTTT.